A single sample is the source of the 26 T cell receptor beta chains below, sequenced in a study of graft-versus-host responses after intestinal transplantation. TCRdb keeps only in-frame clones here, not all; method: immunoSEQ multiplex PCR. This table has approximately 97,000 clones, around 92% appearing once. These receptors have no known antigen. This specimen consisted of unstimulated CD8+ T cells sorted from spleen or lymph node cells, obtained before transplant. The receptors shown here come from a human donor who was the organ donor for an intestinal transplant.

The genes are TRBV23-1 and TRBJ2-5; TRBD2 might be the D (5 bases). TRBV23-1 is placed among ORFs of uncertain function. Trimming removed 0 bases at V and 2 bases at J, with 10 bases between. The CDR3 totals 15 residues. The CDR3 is CASSQSRGCQETQYF. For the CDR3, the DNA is TGCGCCAGCAGTCAATCTAGAGGGTGTCAAGAGACCCAGTACTTC.

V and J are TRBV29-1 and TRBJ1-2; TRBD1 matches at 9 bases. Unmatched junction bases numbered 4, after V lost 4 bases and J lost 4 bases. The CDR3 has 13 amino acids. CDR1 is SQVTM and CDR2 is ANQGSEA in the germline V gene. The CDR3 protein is CSVGTGGLYGYTF. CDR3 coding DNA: TGCAGCGTTGGAACAGGGGGCCTCTATGGCTACACCTTC.

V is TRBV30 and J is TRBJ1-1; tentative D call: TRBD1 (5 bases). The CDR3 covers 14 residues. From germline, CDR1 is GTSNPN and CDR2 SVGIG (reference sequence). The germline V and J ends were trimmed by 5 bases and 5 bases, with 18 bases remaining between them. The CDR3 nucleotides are TGTGCCTGGGGAGAGGTTCGGGGGTTGACTGAAGCTTTCTTT. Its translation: CAWGEVRGLTEAFF.

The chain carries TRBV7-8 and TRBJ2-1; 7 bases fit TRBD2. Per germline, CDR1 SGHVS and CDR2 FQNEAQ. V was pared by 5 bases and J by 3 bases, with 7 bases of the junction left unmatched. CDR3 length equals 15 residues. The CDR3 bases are TGTGCCAGCAGCCCCCCTGCGGGAGTCTACAATGAGCAGTTCTTC. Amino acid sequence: CASSPPAGVYNEQFF.

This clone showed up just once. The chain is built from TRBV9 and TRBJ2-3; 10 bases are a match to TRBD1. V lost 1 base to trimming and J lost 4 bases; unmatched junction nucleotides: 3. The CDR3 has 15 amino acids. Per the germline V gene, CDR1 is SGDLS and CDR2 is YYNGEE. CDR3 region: CASSVIGQGADTQYF. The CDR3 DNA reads TGTGCCAGCAGCGTAATCGGACAGGGGGCAGATACGCAGTATTTT.

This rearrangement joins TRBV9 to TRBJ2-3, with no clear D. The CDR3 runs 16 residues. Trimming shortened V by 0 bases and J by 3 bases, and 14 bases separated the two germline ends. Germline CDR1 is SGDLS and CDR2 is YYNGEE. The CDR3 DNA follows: TGTGCCAGCAGCGTAGGGGCCCTTAGGAATACAGATACGCAGTATTTT. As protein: CASSVGALRNTDTQYF.

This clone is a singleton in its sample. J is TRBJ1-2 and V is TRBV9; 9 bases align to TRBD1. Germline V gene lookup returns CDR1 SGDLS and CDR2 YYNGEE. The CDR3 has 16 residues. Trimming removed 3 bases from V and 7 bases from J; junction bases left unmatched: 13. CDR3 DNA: TGTGCCAGCAGCGATGCCCAGGACAGGGGAATCTTTGGCTACACCTTC. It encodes CASSDAQDRGIFGYTF.

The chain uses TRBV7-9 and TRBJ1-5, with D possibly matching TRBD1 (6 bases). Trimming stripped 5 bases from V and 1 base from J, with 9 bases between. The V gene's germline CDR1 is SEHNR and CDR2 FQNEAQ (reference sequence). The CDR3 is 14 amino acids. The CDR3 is CASSVGQSNQPQHF. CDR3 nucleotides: TGTGCCAGCAGCGTCGGACAGAGCAATCAGCCCCAGCATTTT.

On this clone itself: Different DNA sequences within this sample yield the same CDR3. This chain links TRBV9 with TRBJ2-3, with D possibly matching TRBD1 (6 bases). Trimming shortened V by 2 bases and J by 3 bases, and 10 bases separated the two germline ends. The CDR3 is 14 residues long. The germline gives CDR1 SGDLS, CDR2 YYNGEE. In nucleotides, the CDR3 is TGTGCCAGCAGCGTGGGAACAGGGACAGATACGCAGTATTTT. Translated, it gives CASSVGTGTDTQYF.

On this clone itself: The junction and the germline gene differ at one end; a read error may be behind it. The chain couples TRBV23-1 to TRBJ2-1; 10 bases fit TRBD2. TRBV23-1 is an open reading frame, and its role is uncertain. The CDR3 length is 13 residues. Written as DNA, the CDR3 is TGCGCCAGCACTAGCGGGAGTTACACTGAGCAGTTCTTC. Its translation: CASTSGSYTEQFF.

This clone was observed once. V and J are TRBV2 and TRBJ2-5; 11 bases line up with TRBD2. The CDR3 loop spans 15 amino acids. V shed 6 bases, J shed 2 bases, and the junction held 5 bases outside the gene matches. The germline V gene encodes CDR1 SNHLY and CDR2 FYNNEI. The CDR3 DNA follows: TGTGCCAGCAGCCCCGGGACTAGCGGACAAGAGACCCAGTACTTC. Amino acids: CASSPGTSGQETQYF.

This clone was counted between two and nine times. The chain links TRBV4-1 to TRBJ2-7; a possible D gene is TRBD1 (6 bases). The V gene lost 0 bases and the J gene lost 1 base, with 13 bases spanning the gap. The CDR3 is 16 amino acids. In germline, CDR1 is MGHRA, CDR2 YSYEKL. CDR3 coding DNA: TGCGCCAGCAGCCAAGATAAGGGGGAACCTTCCTACGAGCAGTACTTC. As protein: CASSQDKGEPSYEQYF.

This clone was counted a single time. CDR3 region: CASRGQGLGQPQHF. As DNA, the CDR3 is TGTGCCAGCAGGGGGCAGGGTTTGGGTCAGCCCCAGCATTTT. This chain uses TRBV5-5 with TRBJ1-5; TRBD1 might be the D (5 bases). V dropped 5 bases and J dropped 6 bases, with 15 bases sitting between them. The CDR3 spans 14 residues. Germline lookup yields CDR1 SGHKS and CDR2 YYEKEE (reference sequence).

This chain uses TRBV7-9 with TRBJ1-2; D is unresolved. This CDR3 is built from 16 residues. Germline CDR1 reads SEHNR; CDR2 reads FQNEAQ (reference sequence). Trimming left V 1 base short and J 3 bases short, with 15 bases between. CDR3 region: CASSLGTGSFDYGYTF. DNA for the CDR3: TGTGCCAGCAGCTTAGGGACGGGATCGTTCGACTATGGCTACACCTTC.

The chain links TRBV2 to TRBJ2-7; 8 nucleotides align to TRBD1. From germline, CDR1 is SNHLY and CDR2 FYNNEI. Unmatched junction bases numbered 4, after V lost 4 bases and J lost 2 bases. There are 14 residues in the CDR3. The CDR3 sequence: CASSGRGHAYEQYF. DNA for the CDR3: TGTGCCAGCAGTGGCAGGGGGCACGCCTACGAGCAGTACTTC.

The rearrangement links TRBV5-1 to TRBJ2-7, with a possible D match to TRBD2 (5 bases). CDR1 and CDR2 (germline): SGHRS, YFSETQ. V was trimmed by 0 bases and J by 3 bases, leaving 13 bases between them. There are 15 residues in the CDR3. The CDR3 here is CASSLAAGGNYEQYF. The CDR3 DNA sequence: TGCGCCAGCAGCTTGGCCGCGGGCGGTAACTACGAGCAGTACTTC.

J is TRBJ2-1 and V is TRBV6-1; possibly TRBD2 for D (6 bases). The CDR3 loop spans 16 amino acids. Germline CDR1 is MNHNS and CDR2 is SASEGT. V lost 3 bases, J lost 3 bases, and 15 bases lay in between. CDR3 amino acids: CASSEMGLANYNEQFF. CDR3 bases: TGTGCCAGCAGTGAGATGGGGCTAGCGAACTACAATGAGCAGTTCTTC.

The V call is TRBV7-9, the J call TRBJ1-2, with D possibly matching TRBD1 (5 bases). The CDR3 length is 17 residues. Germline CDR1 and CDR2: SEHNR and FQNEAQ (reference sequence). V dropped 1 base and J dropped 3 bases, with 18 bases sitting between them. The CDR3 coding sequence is TGTGCCAGCAGCTTAGAGGTACAGGCAGAACTCCACTATGGCTACACCTTC. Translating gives CASSLEVQAELHYGYTF.

The CDR3 region has the DNA TGTGCCAGCAGCGCCCTAGCGGGAGCCTACAATGAGCAGTTCTTC. This encodes CASSALAGAYNEQFF. This chain joins TRBV7-3 and TRBJ2-1, with 10 bases that match TRBD2. The CDR3 totals 15 residues. Germline V gives CDR1 SGHTA, CDR2 FQGTGA. With V trimmed by 5 bases and J by 2 bases, 3 bases remained unmatched.

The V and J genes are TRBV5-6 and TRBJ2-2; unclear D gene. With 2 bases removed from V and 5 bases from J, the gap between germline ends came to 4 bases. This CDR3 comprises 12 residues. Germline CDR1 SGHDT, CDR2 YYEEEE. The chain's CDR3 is CASSFPTGELFF. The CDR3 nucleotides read TGTGCCAGCAGCTTCCCAACCGGGGAGCTGTTTTTT. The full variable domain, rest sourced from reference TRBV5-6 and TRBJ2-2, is DAGVTQSPTHLIKTRGQQVTLRCSPKSGHDTVSWYQQALGQGPQFIFQYYEEEERQRGNFPDRFSGHQFPNYSSELNVNALLLGDSALYLCASSFPTGELFFGEGSRLTVL.

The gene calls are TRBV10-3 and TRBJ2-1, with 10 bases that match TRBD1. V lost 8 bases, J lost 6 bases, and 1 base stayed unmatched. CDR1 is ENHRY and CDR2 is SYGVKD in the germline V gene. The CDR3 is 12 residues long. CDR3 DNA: TGTGCCATCGGACAGGGGGGCAATGAGCAGTTCTTC. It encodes CAIGQGGNEQFF.

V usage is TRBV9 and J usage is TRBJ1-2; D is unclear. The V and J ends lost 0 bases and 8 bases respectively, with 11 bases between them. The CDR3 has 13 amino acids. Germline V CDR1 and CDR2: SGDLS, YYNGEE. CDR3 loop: CASSVGNSRGYTF. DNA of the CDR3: TGTGCCAGCAGCGTAGGGAATTCTAGGGGCTACACCTTC.

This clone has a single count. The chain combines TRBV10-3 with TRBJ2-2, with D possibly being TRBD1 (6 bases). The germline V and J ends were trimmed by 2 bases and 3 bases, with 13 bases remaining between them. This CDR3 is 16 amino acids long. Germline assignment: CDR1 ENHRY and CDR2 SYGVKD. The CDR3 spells CAISEQTGKDTGELFF. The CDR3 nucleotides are TGTGCCATCAGTGAGCAAACAGGGAAGGACACCGGGGAGCTGTTTTTT.

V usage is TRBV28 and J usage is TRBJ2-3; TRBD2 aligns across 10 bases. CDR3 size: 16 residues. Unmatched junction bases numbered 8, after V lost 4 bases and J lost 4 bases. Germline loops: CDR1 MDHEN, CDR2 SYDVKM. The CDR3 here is CASSSTEAGGPDTQYF. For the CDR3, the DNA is TGTGCCAGCAGTTCCACGGAAGCGGGAGGGCCAGATACGCAGTATTTT.

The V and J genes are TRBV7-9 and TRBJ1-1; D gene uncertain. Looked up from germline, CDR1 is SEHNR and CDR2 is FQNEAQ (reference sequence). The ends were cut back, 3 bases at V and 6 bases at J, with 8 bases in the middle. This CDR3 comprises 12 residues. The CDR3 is CASSFGESEAFF. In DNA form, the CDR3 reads TGTGCCAGCAGCTTCGGGGAGTCTGAAGCTTTCTTT.

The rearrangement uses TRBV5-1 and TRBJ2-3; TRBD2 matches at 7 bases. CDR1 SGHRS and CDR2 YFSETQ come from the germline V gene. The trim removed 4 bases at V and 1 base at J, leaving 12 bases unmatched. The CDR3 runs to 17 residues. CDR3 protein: CASSPGKRGSGTDTQYF. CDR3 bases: TGCGCCAGCAGCCCCGGGAAGCGGGGCTCTGGCACAGATACGCAGTATTTT.